The source of this T cell receptor beta chain is a study of vaccination and CD4 T cells after COVID-19. For the study at large: Samples were taken after vaccination, a median of approximately 70 days after dose two, with a range of 14 to 241. Stimulation used overlapping spike peptides from SARS-CoV-2, HCoV-NL63, HCoV-OC43 and HCoV-229E.

Comment on this clonotype: Antigen unknown.

As to treatment: roughly 11-day PBMC culture with coronavirus spike peptide pools or control peptides (ViraFEST assay). ViraFEST used peptide pools to expand antigen-specific T cells and subsequently sequenced their TCRs. With the Oncomine TCR Beta short-read assay, DNA from cultured CD4+ T cells was sequenced. TCRdb re-called the PCR reads with MiXCR, one entry per CDR3 protein. Found here are about 17,000 distinct CDR3 sequences, about 40% of them singletons; the top ten hold 8.4%. CDR1 is DFQATT and CDR2 is SNEGSKA in the germline V gene (reference sequence). This CDR3 is 13 amino acids long. V trimming: 6 bases; J trimming: 7 bases; junction bases outside the gene matches: 6.

The receptor was derived from a human donor who had recovered from COVID-19. Material: CD4+ T cells from blood, cultured in vitro. The chain employs TRBV20-1 and TRBJ2-2; 9 bases fit TRBD1. The DNA for the CDR3 is TGCAGTGCATGGGACAGGGTAGGCGGGGAGCTGTTTTTT. This gives the protein CSAWDRVGGELFF.